One sample yielded the 28 T cell receptor beta chains listed below, sequenced in a study of blood T cell repertoires in COVID-19. The repertoire was sequenced with immunoSEQ multiplex PCR; TCRdb's copy has only in-frame clones and lacks some. The data show about 440,000 clones, roughly 89% seen once. Sequencing input: peripheral blood. Receptor source: a young woman with acute or convalescent COVID-19.

The chain is built from TRBV6-1 and TRBJ2-7; D remains unclear. The CDR3 has 15 residues. V lost 0 bases, J lost 3 bases, and 12 bases lay in between. Per germline, CDR1 MNHNS and CDR2 SASEGT. CDR3 region: CASSEAATEYYEQYF. The CDR3, as DNA: TGTGCCAGCAGTGAAGCCGCAACTGAGTACTACGAGCAGTACTTC.

This clone was counted a few times. V and J are TRBV5-1 and TRBJ1-6, with D unresolved. The CDR3 has 14 residues. The V end was cut by 0 bases, the J end by 6 bases, with 7 bases between. Germline V gene lookup returns CDR1 SGHRS and CDR2 YFSETQ. The CDR3 spells CASSLAPGNSPLHF. CDR3 sequence (DNA): TGCGCCAGCAGCTTGGCCCCGGGTAATTCACCCCTCCACTTT.

The DNA of the CDR3 is TGTGCCAGCAGCTCGGGGACAGGGGTGCGTAATTCACCCCTCCACTTT. Its translation: CASSSGTGVRNSPLHF. This chain links TRBV5-4 with TRBJ1-6; 10 bases line up with TRBD1. V was clipped by 3 bases and J by 6 bases; unmatched bases: 6. Germline V CDR1 and CDR2: SGHNT, YYREEE (reference sequence). This CDR3 is 16 amino acids long. The full variable domain, rest sourced from reference TRBV5-4 and TRBJ1-6, is ETGVTQSPTHLIKTRGQQVTLRCSSQSGHNTVSWYQQALGQGPQFIFQYYREEENGRGNFPPRFSGLQFPNYSSELNVNALELDDSALYLCASSSGTGVRNSPLHFGNGTRLTVT.

This chain uses TRBV10-2 with TRBJ1-5; D is possibly TRBD1 (5 bases). V lost 8 bases to trimming and J lost 0 bases, with 11 bases between them. Germline V gene lookup returns CDR1 WSHSY and CDR2 SAAADI. This CDR3 spans 14 amino acids. Here the CDR3 reads CASGGDNSNQPQHF. The CDR3 DNA follows: TGCGCCAGCGGGGGGGATAATAGCAATCAGCCCCAGCATTTT.

The chain joins TRBV30 to TRBJ2-3; possibly TRBD1 for D (6 bases). Germline CDR1 GTSNPN, CDR2 SVGIG (reference sequence). The CDR3 has 16 amino acids. V lost 0 bases to trimming and J lost 1 base, with 14 bases between them. CDR3 residues: CAWSVLGAGGTDTQYF. The CDR3 bases are TGTGCCTGGAGTGTACTCGGTGCAGGGGGCACAGATACGCAGTATTTT.

About this clone: Other DNA variants within this sample encode the same CDR3. The rearrangement uses TRBV5-1 and TRBJ2-3; 9 bases fit TRBD1. In germline, CDR1 is SGHRS, CDR2 YFSETQ. This CDR3 is 14 amino acids long. V was pared by 3 bases and J by 3 bases, with 2 bases of the junction left unmatched. The DNA for the CDR3 is TGCGCCAGCAGCTCCGGACAGGGGACAGATACGCAGTATTTT. Amino acids: CASSSGQGTDTQYF. Based on the CDR3 plus reference TRBV5-1 and TRBJ2-3, the full variable domain is KAGVTQTPRYLIKTRGQQVTLSCSPISGHRSVSWYQQTPGQGLQFLFEYFSETQRNKGNFPGRFSGRQFSNSRSEMNVSTLELGDSALYLCASSSGQGTDTQYFGPGTRLTVL.

This chain connects TRBV29-1 to TRBJ1-1, with TRBD1 matching 9 bases. The CDR3 is 13 amino acids. Trimming at V came to 2 bases and at J to 9 bases, leaving 7 bases not matched to a gene. Per the germline V gene, CDR1 is SQVTM and CDR2 is ANQGSEA. DNA of the CDR3: TGCAGCGTTGAAAAGGGACAGGGTCCCCAAGCTTTCTTT. Translating gives CSVEKGQGPQAFF.

The rearrangement uses TRBV5-5 and TRBJ1-5, with D tentatively TRBD1 (5 bases). The length of the CDR3 is 13 residues. CDR1 and CDR2 (germline): SGHKS, YYEKEE (reference sequence). The germline V and J ends were trimmed by 5 bases and 2 bases, with 8 bases remaining between them. As DNA, the CDR3 is TGTGCCAGCAGTCAGGGCGGCAATCAGCCCCAGCATTTT. It yields the protein CASSQGGNQPQHF. Supplemented by reference TRBV5-5 and TRBJ1-5, the full variable domain reads DAGVTQSPTHLIKTRGQQVTLRCSPISGHKSVSWYQQVLGQGPQFIFQYYEKEERGRGNFPDRFSARQFPNYSSELNVNALLLGDSALYLCASSQGGNQPQHFGDGTRLSIL.

Here the CDR3 reads CASSQDSRDNQPQHF. The CDR3 region has the DNA TGTGCCAGCAGCCAAGATTCCAGGGACAATCAGCCCCAGCATTTT. The chain links TRBV3-1 (or the pseudogene TRBV3-2) to TRBJ1-5, with D tentatively TRBD1 (5 bases). The CDR3 runs 15 residues. Trimming shortened V by 0 bases and J by 3 bases, and 9 bases separated the two germline ends. CDR1 and CDR2 (germline): LGHDT, YNNKEL (reference sequence).

The rearrangement links TRBV20-1 to TRBJ2-7; tentative D call: TRBD1 (6 bases). There are 13 residues in the CDR3. Trimming took 3 bases from V and 0 from J, leaving 9 bases between them. Germline V lookup: CDR1 DFQATT, CDR2 SNEGSKA (reference sequence). CDR3 bases: TGCAGTGCTAGTTCAGGGGACTCCTACGAGCAGTACTTC. It codes for CSASSGDSYEQYF.

The genes are TRBV10-2 and TRBJ2-1; TRBD1 matches at 9 bases. Germline V gives CDR1 WSHSY, CDR2 SAAADI. The V and J ends lost 2 bases and 9 bases, in that order; junction bases with no gene match: 5. The length of the CDR3 is 14 residues. Here the CDR3 reads CASSESDRGTEQFF. CDR3 DNA: TGCGCCAGCAGTGAGAGTGACAGGGGGACTGAGCAGTTCTTC.

The rearrangement uses TRBV4-1 and TRBJ2-5; TRBD2 matches 9 bases. The CDR3 runs 16 residues. With V trimmed by 4 bases and J by 5 bases, 11 bases remained unmatched. CDR1 and CDR2 (germline): MGHRA, YSYEKL. The CDR3 loop reads CASSPTLRGGLETQYF. The CDR3 DNA reads as TGCGCCAGCAGCCCAACTTTGCGGGGGGGCCTCGAGACCCAGTACTTC.

The chain couples TRBV4-1 to TRBJ2-4, with D perhaps TRBD1 (5 bases). The CDR3 runs 15 residues. Per germline, CDR1 MGHRA and CDR2 YSYEKL. V was trimmed by 1 base and J by 2 bases, leaving 9 bases between them. CDR3 DNA sequence: TGCGCCAGCAGCCAAGTAGCAGGGTCCAAAAACATTCAGTACTTC. It specifies CASSQVAGSKNIQYF.

This chain connects TRBV2 to TRBJ1-5; 12 positions match TRBD1. V lost 6 bases, J lost 7 bases, and 4 bases stayed unmatched. The CDR3 length is 14 residues. Germline V lookup: CDR1 SNHLY, CDR2 FYNNEI. This chain's CDR3 is CASSGTGGGQPQHF. The CDR3 bases are TGTGCCAGCAGCGGGACAGGGGGCGGACAGCCCCAGCATTTT.

This chain connects TRBV7-2 to TRBJ2-1; 11 bases agree with TRBD2. This CDR3 is 14 amino acids long. With V trimmed by 5 bases and J by 8 bases, 5 bases remained unmatched. The germline V gene encodes CDR1 SGHTA and CDR2 FQGNSA. CDR3 bases: TGTGCCAGCAGCGGAACTAGCGGGGGATATGAGCAGTTCTTC. This encodes CASSGTSGGYEQFF.

This clone was recorded only once. The J gene is TRBJ2-2, the V gene TRBV24-1; a weak D match, TRBD2 (5 bases). The length of the CDR3 is 16 residues. V lost 3 bases and J 5 bases, leaving 15 bases between the germline ends. CDR1 and CDR2 from the germline V gene are KGHDR and SFDVKD. The CDR3 bases are TGTGCCACCAGTGATCTAAACCGGGGTGGGACCGGGGAGCTGTTTTTT. Translated, it gives CATSDLNRGGTGELFF.

The V call is TRBV13, the J call TRBJ2-1, with TRBD2 matching over 10 bases. The V segment lost 5 bases and the J segment 7 bases; nucleotides outside the gene matches: 14. Per the germline V gene, CDR1 is PRHDT and CDR2 is FYEKMQ (reference sequence). This CDR3 has 17 amino acids. Written as DNA, the CDR3 is TGTGCCAGCAGCCGACGAATAGGACTAGCGGATGGGAATGAGCAGTTCTTC. It specifies CASSRRIGLADGNEQFF.

The chain has TRBV20-1 and TRBJ1-4; D is undetermined. The CDR3 length is 14 residues. V was shortened by 3 bases and J by 0 bases, with 8 bases between the two germline ends. Germline CDR1 is DFQATT and CDR2 is SNEGSKA (reference sequence). In DNA, the CDR3 is TGCAGTGCTAGTCGGGGAGCAACTAATGAAAAACTGTTTTTT. Translated, it gives CSASRGATNEKLFF.

V and J are TRBV10-3 and TRBJ2-2; 8 bases are a match to TRBD1. The junction had 3 bases not matched to a gene; V was cut back by 6 bases and J by 3 bases. The germline V gene encodes CDR1 ENHRY and CDR2 SYGVKD. The CDR3 consists of 14 residues. The CDR3 loop reads CAIRSTGDTGELFF. The CDR3 DNA follows: TGTGCCATCAGATCGACAGGGGACACCGGGGAGCTGTTTTTT.

This chain uses TRBV27 with TRBJ2-3, with TRBD2 matching 7 bases. The CDR3 is made up of 17 amino acids. V lost 1 base and J lost 6; bases outside the gene matches: 13. Germline CDR1 is MNHEY and CDR2 is SMNVEV (reference sequence). CDR3 DNA sequence: TGTGCCAGCAGTTTATATTGGGGGGGAGGGGCACAGGATACGCAGTATTTT. Its translation is CASSLYWGGGAQDTQYF.

This chain connects TRBV29-1 to TRBJ1-1, with 7 bases fitting TRBD1. V shed 6 bases, J shed 9 bases, and the junction held 13 bases outside the gene matches. The CDR3 covers 13 residues. Germline CDR1 SQVTM, CDR2 ANQGSEA. CDR3 nucleotide sequence: TGCAGCGTCATGGGACAGACGAGACCACAAGCTTTCTTT. This gives the protein CSVMGQTRPQAFF. Together with reference TRBV29-1 and TRBJ1-1, the CDR3 gives the full variable domain: SAVISQKPSRDICQRGTSLTIQCQVDSQVTMMFWYRQQPGQSLTLIATANQGSEATYESGFVIDKFPISRPNLTFSTLTVSNMSPEDSSIYLCSVMGQTRPQAFFGQGTRLTVV.

This chain uses TRBV28 with TRBJ2-7; 9 bases are shared with TRBD1. CDR1 is MDHEN, CDR2 SYDVKM, per germline. V was clipped by 5 bases and J by 4 bases; unmatched bases: 3. The CDR3 has 13 amino acids. CDR3 sequence (DNA): TGTGCCAGCAGTCGGGACAGGGTGTACGAGCAGTACTTC. It specifies CASSRDRVYEQYF.

The chain employs TRBV23-1 and TRBJ1-5; D unresolved. TRBV23-1 carries the ORF label, with uncertain function. CDR3 size: 18 residues. Between the trimmed V and J ends, which lost 0 bases and 0 bases, there was a span of 15 bases. For the CDR3, the DNA is TGCGCCAGCAGTCAATCCCTCCCCCCCCTTTTTAGCAATCAGCCCCAGCATTTT. Translated: CASSQSLPPLFSNQPQHF.

V and J are TRBV30 and TRBJ1-5; D may be TRBD1 (6 bases). CDR1 is GTSNPN and CDR2 is SVGIG in the germline V gene (reference sequence). V was trimmed by 0 bases and J by 4 bases, leaving 19 bases between them. This CDR3 is 17 amino acids long. This CDR3 reads CAWSVRQASVRNQPQHF. DNA of the CDR3: TGTGCCTGGAGTGTACGACAGGCCTCGGTAAGAAATCAGCCCCAGCATTTT. The full variable domain, with the rest looked up from reference TRBV30 and TRBJ1-5, is SQTIHQWPATLVQPVGSPLSLECTVEGTSNPNLYWYRQAAGRGLQLLFYSVGIGQISSEVPQNLSASRPQDRQFILSSKKLLLSDSGFYLCAWSVRQASVRNQPQHFGDGTRLSIL.

The chain links TRBV5-6 to TRBJ1-2, with 7 bases identical to TRBD1. CDR1 SGHDT and CDR2 YYEEEE come from the germline V gene. This CDR3 has 13 residues. J was trimmed by 7 bases and V by 1 base; bases with no gene match: 4. Here the CDR3 reads CASSLSGQPGYTF. The CDR3 DNA reads TGTGCCAGCAGCTTGTCGGGACAGCCTGGCTACACCTTC.

This clone was seen once. This chain uses TRBV6-5 with TRBJ2-7; D possibly corresponds to TRBD1 (6 bases). The germline V gene has CDR1 MNHEY and CDR2 SVGAGI. V was clipped by 2 bases and J by 7 bases, with 9 bases between them. The CDR3 is made up of 12 amino acids. CDR3 in amino acids: CASSYEGEEQYF. The DNA of the CDR3 is TGTGCCAGCAGTTACGAGGGGGAAGAGCAGTACTTC.

The rearrangement joins TRBV2 to TRBJ1-1; no reliable D call. The ends were cut back, 8 bases at V and 3 bases at J, with 10 bases in the middle. This CDR3 is 12 amino acids long. Looked up from germline, CDR1 is SNHLY and CDR2 is FYNNEI. The CDR3 DNA sequence: TGTGCCAGCGCCCGGGGAGACACTGAAGCTTTCTTT. This translates into CASARGDTEAFF.

The CDR3 spells CASSLGRDNEQFF. The CDR3 nucleotides are TGTGCCAGCAGTTTGGGCAGGGATAATGAGCAGTTCTTC. The chain combines TRBV6-2 or TRBV6-3 with TRBJ2-1; a weak D match, TRBD1 (5 bases). There are 13 residues in the CDR3. V dropped 4 bases and J dropped 7 bases, with 11 bases sitting between them. Germline lookup yields CDR1 MNHEY and CDR2 SVGEGT.